What follows are 20 T cell receptor beta chains derived from one specimen sequenced in a study of cytomegalovirus exposure and HLA in healthy donors. Here immunoSEQ multiplex PCR was the method, and the copy in TCRdb shows in-frame clones only, minus some. In the table there are around 150,000 clones, about 86% of which are singletons. Sequenced input: PBMCs. The source is a young woman in good health and CMV-seropositive.

This clone has only a few counts. This rearrangement joins TRBV5-1 to TRBJ2-3; D is unclear. Trimming removed 0 bases from V and 6 bases from J, with 11 bases in between. Germline values: CDR1 SGHRS, CDR2 YFSETQ. The CDR3 consists of 14 residues. CDR3 nucleotides: TGCGCCAGCAGCTTGGGGGTAGCCGAGGATACGCAGTATTTT. Amino acids: CASSLGVAEDTQYF.

This chain connects TRBV6-1 to TRBJ1-5; TRBD1 agrees at 10 bases. Germline values: CDR1 MNHNS, CDR2 SASEGT. This CDR3 is 18 amino acids long. With V trimmed by 2 bases and J by 6 bases, 13 bases remained unmatched. DNA of the CDR3: TGTGCCAGCAGTGAAAACGGTCTCTGGGACAGGGGAGTTCAGCCCCAGCATTTT. Its protein is CASSENGLWDRGVQPQHF.

The chain recombines TRBV9 with TRBJ2-2; D perhaps matches TRBD2 (6 bases). Germline CDR1 and CDR2: SGDLS and YYNGEE. Trimming removed 2 bases at V and 5 bases at J, with 19 bases between. This CDR3 comprises 17 residues. In nucleotides, the CDR3 is TGTGCCAGCAGCGTGGGGGGAGCGGCCGGGCTTACCGGGGAGCTGTTTTTT. This sequence encodes CASSVGGAAGLTGELFF.

The genes are TRBV6-5 and TRBJ1-2; weak D call: TRBD1 (5 bases). Trimming cost V 4 bases and J 3 bases, with 12 bases left between them. Germline V gene lookup returns CDR1 MNHEY and CDR2 SVGAGI. CDR3 length equals 14 residues. CDR3: CASSSRTPYYGYTF. CDR3 coding DNA: TGTGCCAGCAGTTCGAGGACACCCTACTATGGCTACACCTTC.

The chain uses TRBV7-3 and TRBJ1-1; D is undetermined. CDR1 is SGHTA and CDR2 is FQGTGA in the germline V gene. Trimming left V 1 base short and J 1 base short, with 4 bases between. This CDR3 spans 13 amino acids. For the CDR3, the DNA is TGTGCCAGCAGCTTAAATCAGAACACTGAAGCTTTCTTT. This sequence encodes CASSLNQNTEAFF.

This sequence joins TRBV10-1 and TRBJ2-7, with D possibly matching TRBD2 (6 bases). This CDR3 region has 14 residues. The ends were cut back, 3 bases at V and 3 bases at J, with 12 bases in the middle. Germline V gene sequence: CDR1 WNHNN, CDR2 SYGVQD (reference sequence). The CDR3 DNA reads TGCGCCAGCAGTGATCAACCGGGACTCTACGAGCAGTACTTC. Translation gives CASSDQPGLYEQYF.

The CDR3 coding sequence is TGCGCCAGCAGCCAAGCGCAGGGAAACACCGGGGAGCTGTTTTTT. This translates into CASSQAQGNTGELFF. The V call is TRBV4-1, the J call TRBJ2-2; D may be TRBD1 (5 bases). CDR3 length: 15 amino acids. The V gene's germline CDR1 is MGHRA and CDR2 YSYEKL. V lost 1 base, J lost 2 bases, and 8 bases lay in between.

The V and J genes are TRBV5-1 and TRBJ2-5, with 9 bases fitting TRBD2. Trimming at V came to 6 bases and at J to 4 bases, leaving 4 bases not matched to a gene. Germline V lookup: CDR1 SGHRS, CDR2 YFSETQ. The CDR3 runs to 13 residues. The DNA of the CDR3 is TGCGCCAGCATGACTAGCGGTGTAGAGACCCAGTACTTC. This translates into CASMTSGVETQYF.

This chain uses TRBV27 with TRBJ2-1, with TRBD2 as a possible D gene (7 bases). Germline lookup yields CDR1 MNHEY and CDR2 SMNVEV (reference sequence). The CDR3 has 14 residues. Trimming cost V 0 bases and J 7 bases, with 10 bases left between them. This chain's CDR3 is CASSLSGGQNEQFF. The CDR3 nucleotides are TGTGCCAGCAGTTTATCGGGGGGGCAAAATGAGCAGTTCTTC.

The V gene is TRBV5-8, the J gene TRBJ1-2; D gene ambiguous. The CDR3 loop spans 14 amino acids. Germline V gives CDR1 SGHTS, CDR2 YDEGEE. V shed 1 base and J shed 3 bases, with 10 bases lying between them. This chain's CDR3 is CASSLSGSYYGYTF. CDR3 bases: TGTGCCAGCAGCTTGTCCGGGTCCTACTATGGCTACACCTTC.

The J gene is TRBJ2-2, the V gene TRBV5-4, with TRBD2 identical over 11 bases. The CDR3 sequence is 18 residues long. With 2 bases clipped from V and 5 bases from J, the junction kept 11 bases outside the gene matches. The germline gives CDR1 SGHNT, CDR2 YYREEE (reference sequence). CDR3 nucleotides: TGTGCCAGCAGCTTAACTAGCGGGGGTCCCCCGAGTACCGGGGAGCTGTTTTTT. It encodes CASSLTSGGPPSTGELFF.

Comments on this clone: The same CDR3 is also encoded by other DNA sequences in this sample. This sequence joins TRBV30 and TRBJ1-1; D is unclear. V lost 0 bases, J lost 0 bases, and 5 bases lay in between. In germline, CDR1 is GTSNPN, CDR2 SVGIG (reference sequence). There are 13 residues in the CDR3. The CDR3 DNA sequence: TGTGCCTGGAGTGTACTGATGAACACTGAAGCTTTCTTT. As protein: CAWSVLMNTEAFF. The full variable domain, in which reference TRBV30 and TRBJ1-1 provide the parts outside the CDR3, is SQTIHQWPATLVQPVGSPLSLECTVEGTSNPNLYWYRQAAGRGLQLLFYSVGIGQISSEVPQNLSASRPQDRQFILSSKKLLLSDSGFYLCAWSVLMNTEAFFGQGTRLTVV.

The table lists this clone with a count of one. The rearrangement links TRBV7-8 to TRBJ1-1, with a tentative D call TRBD1 (5 bases). From germline, CDR1 is SGHVS and CDR2 FQNEAQ. The ends were cut back, 3 bases at V and 6 bases at J, with 14 bases in the middle. The CDR3 runs 14 residues. The CDR3: CASSLPGGSAEAFF. In DNA form, the CDR3 reads TGTGCCAGCAGCTTGCCGGGGGGATCCGCTGAAGCTTTCTTT.

The chain recombines TRBV7-3 with TRBJ1-2; 9 nucleotides agree with TRBD1. The J segment lost 8 bases and the V segment lost 6 bases, leaving 19 bases of the junction unmatched. Germline CDR1 and CDR2: SGHTA and FQGTGA. The CDR3 is made up of 17 amino acids. The chain's CDR3 is CASRPSGTGSMRYGYTF. CDR3 nucleotide sequence: TGTGCCAGCAGACCATCCGGGACAGGGTCGATGAGATACGGCTACACCTTC.

This chain uses TRBV7-8 with TRBJ2-2, with 8 bases aligning to TRBD1. The CDR3 spans 19 residues. V shed 0 bases and J 4 bases; nucleotides not matched to a gene: 13. The V gene's germline CDR1 is SGHVS and CDR2 FQNEAQ. The CDR3 DNA is TGTGCCAGCAGCTTAGCGGGCTTTAGAGACAGGGGCAGCACCGGGGAGCTGTTTTTT. Protein: CASSLAGFRDRGSTGELFF.

The rearrangement links TRBV5-5 to TRBJ2-2, with D perhaps TRBD1 (6 bases). This CDR3 has 15 amino acids. Germline V gene lookup returns CDR1 SGHKS and CDR2 YYEKEE (reference sequence). The V end lost 5 bases, the J end lost 3 bases, and 14 bases lay between the germline ends. In nucleotides, the CDR3 is TGTGCCAGCAGGCACGGACAGAGCTACACCGGGGAGCTGTTTTTT. It translates to CASRHGQSYTGELFF.

V gene TRBV6-6 combines with J gene TRBJ1-2; 10 bases align to TRBD1. Per the germline V gene, CDR1 is MNHNY and CDR2 is SVGAGI (reference sequence). V was pared by 7 bases and J by 8 bases, with 7 bases of the junction left unmatched. The CDR3 totals 13 residues. CDR3 nucleotide sequence: TGTGCCAGCAATGGACAGGGGGAACTGGGCTACACCTTC. This encodes CASNGQGELGYTF.

This chain connects TRBV5-4 to TRBJ2-5; 8 nucleotides match TRBD2. The CDR3 runs to 16 residues. The V gene end was trimmed by 0 bases and the J gene end by 7 bases; junction bases not matched to a gene: 11. Germline V gene sequence: CDR1 SGHNT, CDR2 YYREEE (reference sequence). The CDR3 region has the DNA TGTGCCAGCAGCTTGGGGTTTAGCGGGGCCCCTCGGACCCAGTACTTC. It specifies CASSLGFSGAPRTQYF.

This chain connects TRBV2 to TRBJ2-3; no firm D call. Per the germline V gene, CDR1 is SNHLY and CDR2 is FYNNEI. CDR3 length equals 12 residues. Trimming removed 2 bases at V and 6 bases at J, with 6 bases between. CDR3 sequence (DNA): TGTGCCAGCAGTGAATCCGGGGATACGCAGTATTTT. This translates into CASSESGDTQYF.

The V gene is TRBV19, the J gene TRBJ2-5; D is uncertain. V was cut by 1 base and J by 7 bases, with 16 bases left in between. Germline loops: CDR1 LNHDA, CDR2 SQIVND (reference sequence). CDR3 length equals 15 residues. The CDR3 bases are TGTGCCAGTAGTATAGTGCCCTACTCCAAAGCGACCCAGTACTTC. It specifies CASSIVPYSKATQYF.